This TCR beta chain stems from a study of shared clonotypes between healthy human individuals (dated by TCRdb to the early 2020s). Background for the entire study: Three men and two women, aged 18 to 49 years, made up the cohort. For each donor, three plates each were used for CD4 naive and CD4 memory, two plates were used for CD8 naive, and one plate was used for CD8 memory. Blood TCR repertoires of roughly five healthy adults were deeply sequenced to estimate repertoire size and the extent of clonotype sharing between individuals. Different laboratories and diverse techniques were used to prepare libraries and sequence TCR repertoires, to increase sequencing depth and limit assay-specific biases. Each donor's leukapheresis produced roughly between about 0.8 and 10 billion PBMCs.

Using the deep immunoSEQ assay, multiplex PCR amplified TCR CDR3 regions from genomic DNA. Genomic DNA extracted from each cell subset was distributed evenly over all wells of several immunoSEQ 96-well plates, and each plate served as one replicate. For sorted subsets, roughly 200 ng of genomic DNA, equivalent to around 29,000 T cell genomes, went into each replicate PCR. Purified libraries were quantified with a Qubit 3.0 fluorometer, sized on a Bioanalyzer 2100, and re-quantified with the KAPA Library Quantification kit. Every immunoSEQ 96-well plate was sequenced on a separate single-read 150-cycle Illumina NextSeq 550 flow cell. In the source study's methods: Because the immunoSEQ output included only junctional sequences and no quality scores, the filtering could not be the same as the filtering used for full-length reads. To assign V/J genes and CDR3, sequences were annotated against IMGT germline references using PyIR, a Python wrapper for IgBLAST v1.9. Reads with weak V/J assignments (E-value above 1e-6), missing CDR3, stop codons, out-of-frame junctions, or ambiguous translated residues were removed. V3J clonotypes were defined as sequences sharing the same inferred V gene, J gene, and CDR3 amino acid sequence. To compute the percentage overlap between repertoires, the number of shared unique clonotypes was divided by the size of the smaller repertoire. Repertoire richness was assessed with RTK rarefaction, the Chao1 estimator, and Recon v2.1 estimates of unobserved clonotypes. Generation probabilities for all TCRbeta clonotypes obtained by the gDNA method from a handful of donors were computed using OLGA. TCRdb stores this immuneACCESS table with in-frame sequences only. Part of the clones is absent; in the studies checked, under half of the shortfall reflects unresolved V genes, and no reason is known for the rest. That table is the source of V, J and clone size, and D and trimming were worked out from the DNA. This sample gives roughly 2 million clones in total; over 85% of them show up just once. The ten largest clones represent 0.1% to 0.15% of the sample.

The donors were healthy, HIV-negative adults who had no recently reported acute infections or vaccinations. Only Caucasian adults living in Nashville, Tennessee, USA were represented among the donors. CD4+ T cells were enriched through magnetic negative selection, after which naive cells were positively selected on CD45RA and the remaining negative fraction served as the memory subset. Blood was obtained by leukapheresis, after which PBMCs were separated by Ficoll-Histopaque density gradient centrifugation and cryopreserved in liquid nitrogen vapor phase. Purity and quantity of every magnetically sorted T cell population were checked by analytical flow cytometry. Each sorted fraction had its genomic DNA isolated and then quantified by UV absorbance on a Nanodrop 2000c. The investigation overall reported the following: Naive subsets generally had larger estimated clonotype richness than memory subsets did. Rarefaction of sorted-subset datasets indicated incomplete sequencing despite the large sequencing depth. Pairwise subsampling led to the expectation that sequencing depth would affect the degree of clonotype sharing among donors. Higher generation probabilities were observed for clonotypes shared by all four sorted-subset donors than for non-shared clonotypes. The genetic and exposure-history diversity represented was limited by the small number of donors. Roughly 5% of naive CD4, 3.5% of naive CD8, approximately 2% of memory CD4, and around 0.42% of memory CD8 clonotypes were shared across several donors. Only blood was sampled, and tissue TCR repertoires likely differ from those in blood.

For this clone: The antigen this receptor binds is unknown. Per-base qualities were not stored, and no clone one base away is much larger.

V loses 2 bases of germline sequence and J loses 5 bases, and the interval between the two ends is 14 bases. The germline V gene (reference sequence) yields WNHNN for CDR1 and SYGVQD for CDR2. Spanning cysteine to phenylalanine, the CDR3 consists of 15 amino acids. Only the CDR3 DNA is retained, 45 bases long and in frame from the first base. The sequence joins TRBV10-1 to TRBJ2-3; the D gene is perhaps TRBD2, on 5 matching bases. The sample comprised naive CD4+ T cells sorted from blood. The intended sense of this specimen's cell subset or site label: CD45RA+ positively selected. The TCR was taken from a man aged 18 to 29 in good health. The CDR3 corresponds to CASSEAGKVGDTQYF. The sequenced DNA: TGCGCCAGCAGTGAGGCCGGGAAAGTTGGAGATACGCAGTATTTT.